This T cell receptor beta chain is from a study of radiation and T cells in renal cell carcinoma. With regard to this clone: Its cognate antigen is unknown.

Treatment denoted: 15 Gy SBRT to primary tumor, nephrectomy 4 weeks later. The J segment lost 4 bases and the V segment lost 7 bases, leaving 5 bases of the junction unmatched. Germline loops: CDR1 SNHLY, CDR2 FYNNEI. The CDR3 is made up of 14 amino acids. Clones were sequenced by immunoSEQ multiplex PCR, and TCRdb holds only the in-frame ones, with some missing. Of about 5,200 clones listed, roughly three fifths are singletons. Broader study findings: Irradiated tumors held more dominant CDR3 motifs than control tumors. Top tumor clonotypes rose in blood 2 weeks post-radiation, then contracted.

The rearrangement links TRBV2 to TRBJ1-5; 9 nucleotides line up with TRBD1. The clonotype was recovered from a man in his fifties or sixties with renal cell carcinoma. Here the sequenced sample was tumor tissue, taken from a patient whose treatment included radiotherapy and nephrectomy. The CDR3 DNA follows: TGTGCCAGCACCCCGGGACAGGGAAATCAGCCCCAGCATTTT. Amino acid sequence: CASTPGQGNQPQHF.